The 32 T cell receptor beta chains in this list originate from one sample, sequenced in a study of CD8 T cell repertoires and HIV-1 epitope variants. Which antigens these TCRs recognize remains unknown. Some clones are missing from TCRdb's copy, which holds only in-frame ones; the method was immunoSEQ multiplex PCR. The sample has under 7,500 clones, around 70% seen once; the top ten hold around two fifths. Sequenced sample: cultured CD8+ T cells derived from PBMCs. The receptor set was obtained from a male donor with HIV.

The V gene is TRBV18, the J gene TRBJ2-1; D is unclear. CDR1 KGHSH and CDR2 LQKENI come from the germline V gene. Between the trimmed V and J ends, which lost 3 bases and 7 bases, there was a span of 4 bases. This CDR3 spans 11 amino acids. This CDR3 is CASSPTNEQFF. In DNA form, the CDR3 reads TGTGCCAGCTCACCGACGAATGAGCAGTTCTTC.

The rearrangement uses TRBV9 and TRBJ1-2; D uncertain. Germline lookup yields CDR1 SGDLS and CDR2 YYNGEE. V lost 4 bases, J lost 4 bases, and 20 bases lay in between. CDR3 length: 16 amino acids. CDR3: CASSPADARPLYGYTF. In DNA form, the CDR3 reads TGTGCCAGCAGCCCCGCGGACGCCAGGCCACTCTATGGCTACACCTTC.

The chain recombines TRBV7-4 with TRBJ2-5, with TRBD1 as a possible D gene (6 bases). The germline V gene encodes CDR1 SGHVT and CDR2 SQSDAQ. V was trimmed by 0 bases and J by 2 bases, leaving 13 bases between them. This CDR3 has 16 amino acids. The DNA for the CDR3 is TGTGCCAGCAGCTTAGCGACAGGCCTAGGTCAAGAGACCCAGTACTTC. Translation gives CASSLATGLGQETQYF.

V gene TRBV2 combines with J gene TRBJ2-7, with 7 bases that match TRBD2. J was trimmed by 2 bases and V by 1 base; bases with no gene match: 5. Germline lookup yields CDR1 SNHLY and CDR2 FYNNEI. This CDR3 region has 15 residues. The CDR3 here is CASSEGLAVAYEQYF. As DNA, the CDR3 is TGTGCCAGCAGTGAAGGGCTAGCGGTCGCCTACGAGCAGTACTTC.

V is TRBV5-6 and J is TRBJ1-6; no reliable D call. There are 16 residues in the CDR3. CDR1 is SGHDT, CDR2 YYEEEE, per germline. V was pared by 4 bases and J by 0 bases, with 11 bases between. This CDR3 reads CASSPGGSSYNSPLHF. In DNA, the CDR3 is TGTGCCAGCAGCCCGGGAGGTTCCTCCTATAATTCACCCCTCCACTTT.

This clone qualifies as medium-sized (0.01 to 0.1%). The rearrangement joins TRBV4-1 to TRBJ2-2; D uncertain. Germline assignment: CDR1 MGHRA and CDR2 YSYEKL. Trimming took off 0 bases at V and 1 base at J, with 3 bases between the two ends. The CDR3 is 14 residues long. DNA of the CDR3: TGCGCCAGCAGCCAAGATGGGAACACCGGGGAGCTGTTTTTT. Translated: CASSQDGNTGELFF.

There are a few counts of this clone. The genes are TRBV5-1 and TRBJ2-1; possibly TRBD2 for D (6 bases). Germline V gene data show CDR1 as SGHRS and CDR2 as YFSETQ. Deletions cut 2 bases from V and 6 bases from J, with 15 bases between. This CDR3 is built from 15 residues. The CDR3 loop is CASSLTSSFPNEQFF. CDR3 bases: TGCGCCAGCAGCTTAACTAGCTCCTTCCCCAATGAGCAGTTCTTC.

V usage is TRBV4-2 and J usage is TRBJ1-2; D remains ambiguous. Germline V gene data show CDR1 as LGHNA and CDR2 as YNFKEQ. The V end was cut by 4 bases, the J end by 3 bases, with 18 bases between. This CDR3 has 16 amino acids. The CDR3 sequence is CASSPWPVELDYGYTF. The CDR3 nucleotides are TGTGCCAGCAGCCCTTGGCCGGTAGAATTGGACTATGGCTACACCTTC.

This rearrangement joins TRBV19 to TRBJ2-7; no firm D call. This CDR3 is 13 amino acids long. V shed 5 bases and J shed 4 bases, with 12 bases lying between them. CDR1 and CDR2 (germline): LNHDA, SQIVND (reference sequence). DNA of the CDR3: TGTGCCAGTAGTCCCCAGGTCTGGTACGAGCAGTACTTC. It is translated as CASSPQVWYEQYF.

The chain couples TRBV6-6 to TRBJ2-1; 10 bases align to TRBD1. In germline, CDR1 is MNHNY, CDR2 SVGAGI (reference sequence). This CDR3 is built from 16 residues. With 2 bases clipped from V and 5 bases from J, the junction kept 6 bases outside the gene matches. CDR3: CASSYGGDRGHNEQFF. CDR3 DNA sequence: TGTGCCAGCAGTTACGGGGGGGACAGGGGCCACAATGAGCAGTTCTTC.

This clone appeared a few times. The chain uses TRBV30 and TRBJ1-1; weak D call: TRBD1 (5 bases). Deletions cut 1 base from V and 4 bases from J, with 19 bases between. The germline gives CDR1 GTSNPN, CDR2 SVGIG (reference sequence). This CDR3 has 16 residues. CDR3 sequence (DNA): TGTGCCTGGAGTGGATGGGGGAGCTTGTCTGGCACTGAAGCTTTCTTT. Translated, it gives CAWSGWGSLSGTEAFF.

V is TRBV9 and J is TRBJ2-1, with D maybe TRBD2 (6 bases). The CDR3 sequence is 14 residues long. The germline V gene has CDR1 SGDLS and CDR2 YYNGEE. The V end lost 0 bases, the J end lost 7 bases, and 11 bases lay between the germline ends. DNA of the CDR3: TGTGCCAGCAGCGTAGCGGGGGTCAAGAATGAGCAGTTCTTC. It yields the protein CASSVAGVKNEQFF.

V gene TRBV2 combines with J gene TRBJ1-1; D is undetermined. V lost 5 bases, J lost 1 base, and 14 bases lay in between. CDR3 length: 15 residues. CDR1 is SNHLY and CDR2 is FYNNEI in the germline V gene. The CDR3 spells CASSTDLHGNTEAFF. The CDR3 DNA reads TGTGCCAGCAGTACCGACTTGCATGGGAACACTGAAGCTTTCTTT.

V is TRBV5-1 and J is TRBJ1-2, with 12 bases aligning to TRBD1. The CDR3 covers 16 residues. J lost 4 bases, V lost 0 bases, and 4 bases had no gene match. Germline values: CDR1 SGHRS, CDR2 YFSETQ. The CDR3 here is CASSLDPGQGAYGYTF. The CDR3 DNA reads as TGCGCCAGCAGCTTGGATCCGGGACAGGGGGCCTATGGCTACACCTTC.

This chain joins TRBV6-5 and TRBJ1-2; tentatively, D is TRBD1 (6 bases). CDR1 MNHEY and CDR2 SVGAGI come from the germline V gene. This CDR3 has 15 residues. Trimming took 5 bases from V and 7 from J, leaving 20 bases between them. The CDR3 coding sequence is TGTGCCAGCAGTCTCCGGGACACAAATAATCTTGGCTACACCTTC. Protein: CASSLRDTNNLGYTF.

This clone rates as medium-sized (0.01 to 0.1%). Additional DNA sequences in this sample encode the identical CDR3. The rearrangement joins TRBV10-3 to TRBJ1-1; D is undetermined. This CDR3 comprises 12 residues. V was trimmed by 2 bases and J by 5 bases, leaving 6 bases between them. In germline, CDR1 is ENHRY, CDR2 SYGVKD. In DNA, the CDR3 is TGTGCCATCAGTGAGGGGGATACTGAAGCTTTCTTT. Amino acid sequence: CAISEGDTEAFF.

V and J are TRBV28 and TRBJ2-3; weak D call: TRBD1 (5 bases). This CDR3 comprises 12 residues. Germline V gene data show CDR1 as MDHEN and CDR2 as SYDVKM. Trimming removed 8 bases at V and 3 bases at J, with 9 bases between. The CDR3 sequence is CASWGETDTQYF. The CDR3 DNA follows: TGTGCCAGCTGGGGCGAGACAGATACGCAGTATTTT.

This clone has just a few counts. The DNA of the CDR3 is TGTGCCAGCAGCCCGGCCGTTGAACTAGCCAAAAACATTCAGTACTTC. This gives the protein CASSPAVELAKNIQYF. This chain joins TRBV14 and TRBJ2-4; D ambiguous. V lost 4 bases and J lost 0, with 13 bases in between. The CDR3 loop spans 16 amino acids. The germline CDR1 and CDR2 sequences are SGHDN and FVKESK.

The CDR3 sequence: CASSLGRGLTPLHF. The CDR3, as DNA: TGTGCCAGCAGCTTGGGGAGGGGGCTAACACCCCTCCACTTT. The gene calls are TRBV5-5 and TRBJ1-6; 7 bases fit TRBD1. V lost 0 bases, J lost 11 bases, and 5 bases stayed unmatched. CDR3 length: 14 residues. The V gene's germline CDR1 is SGHKS and CDR2 YYEKEE (reference sequence).

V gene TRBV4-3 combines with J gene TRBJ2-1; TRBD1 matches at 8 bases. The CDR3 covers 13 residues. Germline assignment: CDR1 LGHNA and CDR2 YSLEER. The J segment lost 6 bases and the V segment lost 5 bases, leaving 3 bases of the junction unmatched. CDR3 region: CASSYTGGNEQFF. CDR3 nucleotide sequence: TGCGCCAGCAGCTACACAGGGGGCAATGAGCAGTTCTTC.

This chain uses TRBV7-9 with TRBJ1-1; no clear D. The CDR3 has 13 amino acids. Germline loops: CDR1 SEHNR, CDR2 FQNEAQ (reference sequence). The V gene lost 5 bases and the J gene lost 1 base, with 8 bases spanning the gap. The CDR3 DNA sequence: TGTGCCAGCAGCCCGCGGGGGAACACTGAAGCTTTCTTT. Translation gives CASSPRGNTEAFF.

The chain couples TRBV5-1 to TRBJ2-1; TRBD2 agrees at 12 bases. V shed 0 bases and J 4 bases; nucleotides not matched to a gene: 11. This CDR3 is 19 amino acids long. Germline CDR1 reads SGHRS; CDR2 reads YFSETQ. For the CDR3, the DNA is TGCGCCAGCAGCTTGGAGGGGAGACTAGCGGGAGTTAAATACAATGAGCAGTTCTTC. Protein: CASSLEGRLAGVKYNEQFF.

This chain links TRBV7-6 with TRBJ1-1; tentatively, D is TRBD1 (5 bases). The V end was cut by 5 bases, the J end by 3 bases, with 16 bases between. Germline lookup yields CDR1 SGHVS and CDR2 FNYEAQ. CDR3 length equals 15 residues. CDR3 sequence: CASSDARGGDTEAFF. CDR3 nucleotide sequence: TGTGCCAGCAGCGATGCCCGGGGGGGGGACACTGAAGCTTTCTTT.

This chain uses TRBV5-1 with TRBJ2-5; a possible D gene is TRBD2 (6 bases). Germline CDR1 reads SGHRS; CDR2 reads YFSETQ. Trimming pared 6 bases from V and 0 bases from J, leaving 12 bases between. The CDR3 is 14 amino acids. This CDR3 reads CASTRRGDQETQYF. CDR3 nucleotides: TGCGCCAGCACCCGGAGGGGAGACCAAGAGACCCAGTACTTC.

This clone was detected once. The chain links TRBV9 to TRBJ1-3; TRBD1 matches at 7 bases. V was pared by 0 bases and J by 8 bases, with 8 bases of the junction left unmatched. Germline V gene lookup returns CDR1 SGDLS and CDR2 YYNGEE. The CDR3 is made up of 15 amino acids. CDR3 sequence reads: CASSVATGVADTIYF. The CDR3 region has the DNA TGTGCCAGCAGCGTAGCTACAGGGGTGGCTGACACCATATATTTT. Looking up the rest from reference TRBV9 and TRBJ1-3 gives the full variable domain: DSGVTQTPKHLITATGQRVTLRCSPRSGDLSVYWYQQSLDQGLQFLIQYYNGEERAKGNILERFSAQQFPDLHSELNLSSLELGDSALYFCASSVATGVADTIYFGEGSWLTVV.

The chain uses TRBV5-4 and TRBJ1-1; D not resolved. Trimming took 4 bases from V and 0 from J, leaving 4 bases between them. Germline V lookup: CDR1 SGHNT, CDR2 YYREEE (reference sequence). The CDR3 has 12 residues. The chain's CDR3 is CASSQVNTEAFF. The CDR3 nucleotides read TGTGCCAGCAGCCAAGTGAACACTGAAGCTTTCTTT.

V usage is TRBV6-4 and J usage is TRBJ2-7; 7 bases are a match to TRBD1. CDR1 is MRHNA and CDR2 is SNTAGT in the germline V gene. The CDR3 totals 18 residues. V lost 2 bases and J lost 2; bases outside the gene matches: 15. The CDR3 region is CASSDPCPRGRITYEQYF. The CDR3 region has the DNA TGTGCCAGCAGTGACCCGTGTCCTAGGGGGCGAATCACCTACGAGCAGTACTTC.

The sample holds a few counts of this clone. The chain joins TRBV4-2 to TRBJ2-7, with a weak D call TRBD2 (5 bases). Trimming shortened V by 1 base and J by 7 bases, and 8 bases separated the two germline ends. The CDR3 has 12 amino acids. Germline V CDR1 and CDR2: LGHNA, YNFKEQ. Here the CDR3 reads CASSQVPGEQYF. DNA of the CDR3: TGTGCCAGCAGCCAAGTGCCGGGAGAGCAGTACTTC.

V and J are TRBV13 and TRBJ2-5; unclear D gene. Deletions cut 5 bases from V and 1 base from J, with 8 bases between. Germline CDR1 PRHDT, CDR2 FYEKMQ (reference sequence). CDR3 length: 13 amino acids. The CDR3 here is CASSPDPQETQYF. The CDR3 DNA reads TGTGCCAGCAGCCCCGACCCCCAAGAGACCCAGTACTTC.

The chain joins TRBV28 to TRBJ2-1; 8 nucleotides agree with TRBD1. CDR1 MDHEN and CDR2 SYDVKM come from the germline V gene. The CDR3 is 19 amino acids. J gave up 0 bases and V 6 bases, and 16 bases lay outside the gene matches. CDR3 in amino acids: CASSETTGDGGSSYNEQFF. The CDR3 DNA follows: TGTGCCAGCAGCGAAACGACAGGGGACGGGGGTAGCTCCTACAATGAGCAGTTCTTC.

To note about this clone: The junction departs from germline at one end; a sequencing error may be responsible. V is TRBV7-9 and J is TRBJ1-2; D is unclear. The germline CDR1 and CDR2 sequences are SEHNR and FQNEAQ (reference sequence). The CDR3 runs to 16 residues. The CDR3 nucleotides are TGCGCCAGCAGCCAAGATCCCGTCGAACTCGACTATGGCTACACCTTC. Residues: CASSQDPVELDYGYTF.

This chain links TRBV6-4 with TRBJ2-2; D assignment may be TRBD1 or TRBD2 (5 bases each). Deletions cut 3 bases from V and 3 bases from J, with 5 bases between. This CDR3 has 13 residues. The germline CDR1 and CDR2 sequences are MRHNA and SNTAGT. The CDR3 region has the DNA TGTGCCAGCAGTGAGGGGGACACCGGGGAGCTGTTTTTT. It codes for CASSEGDTGELFF.